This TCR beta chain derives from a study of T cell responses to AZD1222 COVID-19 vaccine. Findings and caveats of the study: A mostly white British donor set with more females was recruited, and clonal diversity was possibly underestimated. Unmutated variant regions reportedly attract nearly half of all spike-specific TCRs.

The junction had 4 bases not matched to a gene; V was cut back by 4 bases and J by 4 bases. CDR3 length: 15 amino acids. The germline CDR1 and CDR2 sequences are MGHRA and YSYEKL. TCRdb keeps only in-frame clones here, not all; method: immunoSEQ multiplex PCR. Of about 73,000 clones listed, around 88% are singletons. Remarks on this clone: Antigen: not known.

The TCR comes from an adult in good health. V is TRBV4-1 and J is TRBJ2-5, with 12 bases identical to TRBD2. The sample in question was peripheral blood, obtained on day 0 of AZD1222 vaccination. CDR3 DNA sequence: TGCGCCAGCAGCCCCCAGACTAGCGGGAGAGAGACCCAGTACTTC. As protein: CASSPQTSGRETQYF.